These 29 T cell receptor beta chains share one sample of origin, sequenced in a study of control samples from healthy donors and cancer patients. Profiling relied on immunoSEQ multiplex PCR, and the TCRdb table lists in-frame clones only, not all of them. There are roughly 180,000 clones in the sample; approximately 91% occur only once, and 2% lies in the top ten. The sequencing sample was made of blood. Every receptor here comes from a woman in her thirties or forties in good health.

This clone was seen a single time. This chain links TRBV5-1 with TRBJ2-7; 10 bases agree with TRBD2. Per germline, CDR1 SGHRS and CDR2 YFSETQ. CDR3 size: 16 residues. J lost 4 bases, V lost 0 bases, and 7 bases had no gene match. The chain's CDR3 is CASSLGGSLAGYEQYF. The CDR3, as DNA: TGCGCCAGCAGCTTGGGAGGGTCACTAGCGGGATACGAGCAGTACTTC.

This clone was counted only a few times. This chain joins TRBV4-2 and TRBJ1-1, with 7 bases lining up with TRBD1. The CDR3 has 15 amino acids. Unmatched junction bases numbered 6, after V lost 3 bases and J lost 2 bases. In germline, CDR1 is LGHNA, CDR2 YNFKEQ. The CDR3 DNA reads TGTGCCAGCAGCCAGACAGGGTATGTAAACACTGAAGCTTTCTTT. Its translation is CASSQTGYVNTEAFF.

The chain employs TRBV12-5 and TRBJ1-3; D gene unclear. This CDR3 spans 14 amino acids. V lost 6 bases and J lost 0, with 9 bases in between. Germline CDR1 is LGHNT and CDR2 is FRNRAP. The CDR3 DNA reads TGTGCTAGTGGAAAAGGGAACTCTGGAAACACCATATATTTT. It yields the protein CASGKGNSGNTIYF.

The chain employs TRBV7-7 and TRBJ2-5, with a tentative D call TRBD1 (5 bases). CDR3 length: 13 residues. CDR1 and CDR2 (germline): SSHAT, FNYEAQ (reference sequence). The germline V and J ends were trimmed by 5 bases and 4 bases, with 11 bases remaining between them. CDR3 in DNA: TGTGCCAGCAGCCGGCAGGGTGGAGAGACCCAGTACTTC. Translation gives CASSRQGGETQYF. The entire variable domain, with the rest obtained from reference TRBV7-7 and TRBJ2-5, is as follows: GAGVSQSPRYKVTKRGQDVTLRCDPISSHATLYWYQQALGQGPEFLTYFNYEAQPDKSGLPSDRFSAERPEGSISTLTIQRTEQRDSAMYRCASSRQGGETQYFGPGTRLLVL.

The V gene is TRBV4-1, the J gene TRBJ1-4; TRBD1 aligns across 8 bases. The V and J ends lost 4 bases and 8 bases, in that order; junction bases with no gene match: 9. Germline-derived CDR1 and CDR2 are MGHRA and YSYEKL. This CDR3 is 15 amino acids long. The CDR3 reads CASSLGGQGFEKLFF. For the CDR3, the DNA is TGCGCCAGCAGCCTCGGCGGACAGGGTTTCGAAAAACTGTTTTTT.

The rearrangement links TRBV7-6 to TRBJ1-3; D not certain. Germline V gives CDR1 SGHVS, CDR2 FNYEAQ. The CDR3 runs 15 residues. V was cut by 5 bases and J by 0 bases, with 11 bases left in between. The DNA for the CDR3 is TGTGCCAGCAGCCCCGGAGGGAGCTCTGGAAACACCATATATTTT. This translates into CASSPGGSSGNTIYF.

The chain carries TRBV5-6 and TRBJ1-2; a possible D gene is TRBD1 (5 bases). This CDR3 has 12 amino acids. Trimming stripped 3 bases from V and 6 bases from J, with 9 bases between. CDR1 is SGHDT, CDR2 YYEEEE, per germline. The CDR3 region is CASSYWGNGYTF. CDR3 in DNA: TGTGCCAGCAGCTATTGGGGGAATGGCTACACCTTC.

The chain couples TRBV5-1 to TRBJ2-3, with a tentative D call TRBD2 (6 bases). In germline, CDR1 is SGHRS, CDR2 YFSETQ. The CDR3 totals 18 residues. Trimming left V 2 bases short and J 2 bases short, with 21 bases between. This CDR3 reads CASSFLTGERGLTDTQYF. The CDR3 bases are TGCGCCAGCAGCTTTTTAACGGGGGAAAGAGGCCTCACAGATACGCAGTATTTT.

CDR3 in amino acids: CASSFAWGSEQFF. CDR3 nucleotide sequence: TGTGCCAGCAGCTTTGCATGGGGCTCTGAGCAGTTCTTC. The rearrangement links TRBV27 to TRBJ2-1; D may be TRBD1 (5 bases). V lost 6 bases to trimming and J lost 9 bases, with 15 bases between them. The CDR3 loop spans 13 amino acids. CDR1 and CDR2 (germline): MNHEY, SMNVEV (reference sequence).

This clone was counted a few times. V is TRBV19 and J is TRBJ1-2, with D perhaps TRBD1 (6 bases). The length of the CDR3 is 13 residues. CDR1 and CDR2 (germline): LNHDA, SQIVND (reference sequence). V lost 4 bases and J 12 bases, leaving 18 bases between the germline ends. CDR3 sequence: CASSTTGLDVNTF. CDR3 nucleotides: TGTGCCAGTAGTACAACAGGGTTGGACGTAAACACCTTC.

The sample holds a few counts of this clone. The chain recombines TRBV3-1 (or the pseudogene TRBV3-2) with TRBJ2-3; D may be TRBD2 (6 bases). This CDR3 has 18 amino acids. Germline V gene lookup returns CDR1 LGHDT and CDR2 YNNKEL (reference sequence). Trimming removed 1 base at V and 0 bases at J, with 17 bases between. Here the CDR3 reads CASSQARFGGTSTDTQYF. CDR3 bases: TGTGCCAGCAGCCAAGCCCGTTTTGGCGGGACTAGCACAGATACGCAGTATTTT.

The chain has TRBV10-3 and TRBJ1-3; D might be TRBD1 (5 bases). Germline CDR1 is ENHRY and CDR2 is SYGVKD. Trimming removed 4 bases at V and 0 bases at J, with 13 bases between. CDR3 size: 16 residues. The CDR3 reads CAISGPTGHSGNTIYF. CDR3 in DNA: TGTGCCATCAGTGGACCCACAGGACACTCTGGAAACACCATATATTTT.

This clone was observed once. The chain joins TRBV28 to TRBJ2-1; the match to TRBD2 covers 8 bases. This CDR3 region has 15 residues. Losses at the gene ends were 8 bases for V and 2 bases for J; bases not matched to a gene: 8. Germline CDR1 reads MDHEN; CDR2 reads SYDVKM. CDR3 in DNA: TGTGCCAGCTCTATAGCGGGGCCCCCCTACAATGAGCAGTTCTTC. Translation: CASSIAGPPYNEQFF.

The DNA for the CDR3 is TGTGCCAGCAGTAACCTGGGGGTAAGCAATCAGCCCCAGCATTTT. Translated, it gives CASSNLGVSNQPQHF. The chain couples TRBV6-5 to TRBJ1-5, with D tentatively TRBD1 (5 bases). Germline V gives CDR1 MNHEY, CDR2 SVGAGI. The germline V and J ends were trimmed by 5 bases and 1 base, with 12 bases remaining between them. The CDR3 has 15 residues.

V usage is TRBV6-2 or TRBV6-3 and J usage is TRBJ2-7; D ambiguous. Trimming pared 4 bases from V and 4 bases from J, leaving 5 bases between. CDR3 size: 11 residues. From germline, CDR1 is MNHEY and CDR2 SVGEGT. The CDR3 DNA reads as TGTGCCAGCAGTTCGTTGTACGAGCAGTACTTC. Amino acid sequence: CASSSLYEQYF.

The V and J genes are TRBV2 and TRBJ1-2, with D tentatively TRBD1 (5 bases). V shed 3 bases and J shed 3 bases, with 11 bases lying between them. Germline CDR1 SNHLY, CDR2 FYNNEI. There are 14 residues in the CDR3. CDR3 coding DNA: TGTGCCAGCAGTGATGATGGGGCTTACTATGGCTACACCTTC. Residues: CASSDDGAYYGYTF.

The V gene is TRBV11-2, the J gene TRBJ1-3; D ambiguous. The germline V gene encodes CDR1 SGHAT and CDR2 FQNNGV. The CDR3 length is 15 residues. Trimming took off 1 base at V and 2 bases at J, with 9 bases between the two ends. The CDR3 sequence is CASSLAVPTGNTIYF. DNA of the CDR3: TGTGCCAGCAGCTTAGCAGTACCTACTGGAAACACCATATATTTT.

V gene TRBV25-1 combines with J gene TRBJ2-5; TRBD2 aligns across 8 bases. Germline V gene sequence: CDR1 MGHDK, CDR2 SYGVNS. This CDR3 spans 14 amino acids. The trim removed 3 bases at V and 6 bases at J, leaving 6 bases unmatched. CDR3 amino acids: CASSDDVAGKTQYF. In DNA form, the CDR3 reads TGTGCCAGCAGTGATGATGTAGCGGGAAAGACCCAGTACTTC.

This chain connects TRBV10-3 to TRBJ2-5; 10 positions match TRBD1. CDR3 length: 15 amino acids. Germline CDR1 is ENHRY and CDR2 is SYGVKD. J lost 4 bases, V lost 3 bases, and 5 bases had no gene match. CDR3 sequence reads: CAISDAGTGVETQYF. CDR3 DNA: TGTGCCATCAGTGACGCCGGGACAGGGGTAGAGACCCAGTACTTC.

The sample holds one count of this clone. This chain joins TRBV27 and TRBJ2-1, with TRBD2 identical over 13 bases. This CDR3 has 18 residues. V shed 6 bases and J 9 bases; nucleotides not matched to a gene: 17. CDR1 MNHEY and CDR2 SMNVEV come from the germline V gene (reference sequence). CDR3 sequence (DNA): TGTGCCAGCAGACAAGGGACTAGCGGGGTTTTAGGAGGCTTTGAGCAGTTCTTC. Translation: CASRQGTSGVLGGFEQFF.

The chain has TRBV10-1 and TRBJ1-1; possibly TRBD1 for D (5 bases). The CDR3 is made up of 15 amino acids. Trimming stripped 0 bases from V and 6 bases from J, with 14 bases between. The germline gives CDR1 WNHNN, CDR2 SYGVQD (reference sequence). CDR3 sequence reads: CASSESRESGPEAFF. As DNA, the CDR3 is TGCGCCAGCAGTGAGTCTAGAGAATCAGGGCCTGAAGCTTTCTTT.

This sequence joins TRBV29-1 and TRBJ1-2; TRBD1 aligns across 7 bases. The trim removed 0 bases at V and 8 bases at J, leaving 9 bases unmatched. Germline values: CDR1 SQVTM, CDR2 ANQGSEA. CDR3 length equals 14 residues. The CDR3 DNA reads TGCAGCGTTGAAGATCGACAGGGAGGACGCGGCTACACCTTC. Translating it yields CSVEDRQGGRGYTF.

The chain joins TRBV27 to TRBJ1-1; D not resolved. The CDR3 totals 13 residues. V gave up 6 bases and J gave up 5 bases, with 13 bases separating them. Germline CDR1 MNHEY, CDR2 SMNVEV (reference sequence). The CDR3 protein is CASSPVGGTEAFF. The CDR3 DNA is TGTGCCAGCAGCCCGGTAGGCGGGACTGAAGCTTTCTTT.

The chain links TRBV5-1 to TRBJ2-7; D remains unclear. The V gene lost 2 bases and the J gene lost 4 bases, with 10 bases spanning the gap. Germline V gives CDR1 SGHRS, CDR2 YFSETQ. There are 13 residues in the CDR3. The CDR3 is CASSFGRSYEQYF. The CDR3 nucleotides are TGCGCCAGCAGCTTTGGACGGAGTTACGAGCAGTACTTC.

The V and J genes are TRBV3-1 (or the pseudogene TRBV3-2) and TRBJ2-7; TRBD1 matches at 7 bases. Germline CDR1 is LGHDT and CDR2 is YNNKEL (reference sequence). J gave up 7 bases and V 2 bases, and 8 bases lay outside the gene matches. The CDR3 is 14 residues long. CDR3 coding DNA: TGTGCCAGCAGCCAACGACAGGGTTCGGAGGAGCAGTACTTC. Amino acids: CASSQRQGSEEQYF.

This sequence joins TRBV5-1 and TRBJ2-1; 9 bases are a match to TRBD2. This CDR3 has 13 residues. The germline CDR1 and CDR2 sequences are SGHRS and YFSETQ. Trimming cost V 3 bases and J 9 bases; bases outside gene matches: 4. CDR3 coding DNA: TGCGCCAGCAGCTCGGGACTAGCAAGTGAGCAGTTCTTC. This encodes CASSSGLASEQFF.

The chain combines TRBV5-1 with TRBJ2-3; 7 bases align to TRBD1. Trimming removed 3 bases from V and 2 bases from J; junction bases left unmatched: 9. Looked up from germline, CDR1 is SGHRS and CDR2 is YFSETQ. The CDR3 has 16 residues. CDR3 sequence reads: CASSWETGAITDTQYF. The DNA for the CDR3 is TGCGCCAGCAGCTGGGAAACAGGGGCGATCACAGATACGCAGTATTTT.

This clone appeared once. The chain recombines TRBV5-6 with TRBJ2-7; D not resolved. Trimming shortened V by 0 bases and J by 6 bases, and 16 bases separated the two germline ends. Per the germline V gene, CDR1 is SGHDT and CDR2 is YYEEEE. The CDR3 totals 15 residues. CDR3 in amino acids: CASSLDVGTAPEQYF. The DNA for the CDR3 is TGTGCCAGCAGCTTGGACGTCGGTACAGCCCCCGAGCAGTACTTC.

The rearrangement links TRBV11-2 to TRBJ1-1; D may be TRBD1 (6 bases). This CDR3 spans 16 amino acids. Per the germline V gene, CDR1 is SGHAT and CDR2 is FQNNGV. Trimming shortened V by 4 bases and J by 5 bases, and 20 bases separated the two germline ends. CDR3 residues: CASSSPGGWGVTEAFF. The CDR3, as DNA: TGTGCCAGCAGCTCTCCTGGGGGCTGGGGTGTTACTGAAGCTTTCTTT.